Given below is one T cell receptor beta chain in context. Per the study methods: Amplification of reference gene primers was used by the study to estimate nucleated cell counts. The repertoire was sequenced with immunoSEQ multiplex PCR; TCRdb's copy has only in-frame clones and lacks some. The V and J calls and clone size are taken from that table; D and trimming were inferred from the DNA. Of 65,000 to 95,000 clones listed, over 65% are singletons. The ends lost 3 bases at V and 2 bases at J; junction bases unmatched: 4. The germline V gene encodes CDR1 SGHAT and CDR2 FQDESV (reference sequence). The length of the CDR3 is 14 residues. The data were obtained in a study of blood T cell repertoires in COVID-19.

This receptor was identified in a man in his fifties or sixties with active or convalescent COVID-19. The sequenced sample consisted of peripheral blood. J is TRBJ2-7 and V is TRBV11-1; 7 bases agree with TRBD1. CDR3 DNA: TGTGCCAGCAGCTTCCGGGACAGCACCTACGAGCAGTACTTC. Translating gives CASSFRDSTYEQYF. Looking up the rest from reference TRBV11-1 and TRBJ2-7 gives the full variable domain: EAEVAQSPRYKITEKSQAVAFWCDPISGHATLYWYRQILGQGPELLVQFQDESVVDDSQLPKDRFSAERLKGVDSTLKIQPAELGDSAMYLCASSFRDSTYEQYFGPGTRLTVT.